The clone carrying this TCR beta chain was counted a few times. This entry is derived from a study of cytomegalovirus exposure and HLA in healthy donors. The PCR ran on 60 Vbeta and 13 Jbeta primers. Using immunoSEQ multiplex PCR, the repertoire was profiled, and TCRdb retains in-frame clones only, with some absent. The sample lists 180,000 or so clones, roughly 9.4% occurring once. The CDR3 sequence is 15 residues long. With V trimmed by 1 base and J by 7 bases, 9 bases remained unmatched. Germline values: CDR1 SGHTA, CDR2 FQGNSA. The V call is TRBV7-2, the J call TRBJ2-7; 8 nucleotides align to TRBD1. This sequence originates from a young woman in good health and CMV-seropositive. The sample consisted of PBMCs. CDR3 residues: CASSLDQGALREQYF. The DNA for the CDR3 is TGTGCCAGCAGCTTAGATCAGGGGGCTCTGAGGGAGCAGTACTTC.